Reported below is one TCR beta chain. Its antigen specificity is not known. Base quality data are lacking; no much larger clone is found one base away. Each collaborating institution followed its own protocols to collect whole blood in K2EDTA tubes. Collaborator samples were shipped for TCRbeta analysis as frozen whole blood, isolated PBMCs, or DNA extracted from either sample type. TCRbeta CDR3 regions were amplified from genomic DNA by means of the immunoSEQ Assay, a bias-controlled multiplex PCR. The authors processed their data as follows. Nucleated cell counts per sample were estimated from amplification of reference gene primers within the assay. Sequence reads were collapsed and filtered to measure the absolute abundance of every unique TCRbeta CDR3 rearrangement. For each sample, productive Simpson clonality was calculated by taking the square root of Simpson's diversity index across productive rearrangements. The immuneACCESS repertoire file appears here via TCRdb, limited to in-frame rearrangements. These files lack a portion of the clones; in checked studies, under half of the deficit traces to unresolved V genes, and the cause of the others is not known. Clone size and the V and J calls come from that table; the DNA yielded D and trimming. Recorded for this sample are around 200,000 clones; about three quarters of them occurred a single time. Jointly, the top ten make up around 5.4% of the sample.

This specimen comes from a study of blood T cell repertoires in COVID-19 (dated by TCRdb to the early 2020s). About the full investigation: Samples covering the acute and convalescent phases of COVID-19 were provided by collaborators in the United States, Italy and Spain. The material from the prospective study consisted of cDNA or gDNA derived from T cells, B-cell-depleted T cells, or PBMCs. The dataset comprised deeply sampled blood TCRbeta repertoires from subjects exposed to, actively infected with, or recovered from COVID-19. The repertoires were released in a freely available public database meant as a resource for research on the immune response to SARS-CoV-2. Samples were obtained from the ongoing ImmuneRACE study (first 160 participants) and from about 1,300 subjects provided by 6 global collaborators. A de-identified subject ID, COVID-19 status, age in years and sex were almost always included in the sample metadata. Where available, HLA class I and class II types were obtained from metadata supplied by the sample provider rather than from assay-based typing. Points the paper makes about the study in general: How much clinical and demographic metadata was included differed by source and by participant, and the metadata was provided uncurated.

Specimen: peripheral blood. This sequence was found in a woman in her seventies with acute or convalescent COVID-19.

The nucleotide sequence is TGCGCCAGCAGCCAAGAGGTGACAGGAGACACTGAAGCTTTCTTT. Its translation reads: CASSQEVTGDTEAFF. The chain is assembled from TRBV4-1 and TRBJ1-1; TRBD1 is possibly the D segment (6 matching bases). The germline V gene specifies MGHRA as CDR1 and YSYEKL as CDR2. Counted from cysteine to phenylalanine, this CDR3 has 15 amino acids. CDR3 DNA is the only sequence kept; it has 45 bases, read in frame from the first base. A distance of 11 bases separates the germline ends of V and J, which lose 0 bases and 3 bases respectively.